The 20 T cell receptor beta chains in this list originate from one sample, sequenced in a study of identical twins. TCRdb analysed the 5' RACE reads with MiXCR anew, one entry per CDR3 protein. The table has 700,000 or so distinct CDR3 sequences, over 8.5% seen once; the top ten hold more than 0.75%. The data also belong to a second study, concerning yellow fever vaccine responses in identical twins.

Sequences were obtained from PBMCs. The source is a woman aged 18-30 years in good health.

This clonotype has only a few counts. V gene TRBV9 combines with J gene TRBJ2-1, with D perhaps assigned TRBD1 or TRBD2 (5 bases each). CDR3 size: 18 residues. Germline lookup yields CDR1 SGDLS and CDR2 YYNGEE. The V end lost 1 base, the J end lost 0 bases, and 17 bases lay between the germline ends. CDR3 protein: CASSVMVEVRGSYNEQFF. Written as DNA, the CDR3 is TGTGCCAGCAGCGTAATGGTGGAGGTGAGGGGCTCCTACAATGAGCAGTTCTTC.

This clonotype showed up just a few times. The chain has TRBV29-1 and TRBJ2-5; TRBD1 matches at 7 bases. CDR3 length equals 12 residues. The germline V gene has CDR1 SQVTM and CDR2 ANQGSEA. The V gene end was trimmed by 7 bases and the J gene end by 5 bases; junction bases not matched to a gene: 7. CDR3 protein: CSATGVGETQYF. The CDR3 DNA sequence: TGCAGCGCAACAGGGGTCGGGGAGACCCAGTACTTC.

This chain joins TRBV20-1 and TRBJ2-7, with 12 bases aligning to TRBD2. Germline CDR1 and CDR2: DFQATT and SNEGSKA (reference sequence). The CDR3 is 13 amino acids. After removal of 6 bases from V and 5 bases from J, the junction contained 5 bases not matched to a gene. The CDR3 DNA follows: TGCAGTGCGGGACTAGCGGGCCAGAACGAGCAGTACTTC. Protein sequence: CSAGLAGQNEQYF.

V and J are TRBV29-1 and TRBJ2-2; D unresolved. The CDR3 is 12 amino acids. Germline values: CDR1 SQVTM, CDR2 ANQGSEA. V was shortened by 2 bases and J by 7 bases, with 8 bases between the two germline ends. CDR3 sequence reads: CSVELRGGELFF. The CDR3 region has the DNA TGCAGCGTTGAATTGCGCGGCGGGGAGCTGTTTTTT.

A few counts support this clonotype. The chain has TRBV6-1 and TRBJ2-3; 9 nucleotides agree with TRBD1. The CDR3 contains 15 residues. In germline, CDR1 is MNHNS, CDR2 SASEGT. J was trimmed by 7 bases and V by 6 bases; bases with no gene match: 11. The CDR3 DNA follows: TGTGCCAGCAGAAGGCCGGGACAGGGTACAAATACGCAGTATTTT. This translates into CASRRPGQGTNTQYF.

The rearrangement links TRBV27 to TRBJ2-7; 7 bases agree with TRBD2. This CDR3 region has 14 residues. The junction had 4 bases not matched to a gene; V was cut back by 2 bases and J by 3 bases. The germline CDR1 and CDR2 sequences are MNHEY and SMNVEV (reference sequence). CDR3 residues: CASSLTSANYEQYF. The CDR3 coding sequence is TGTGCCAGCAGTTTAACTAGCGCCAACTACGAGCAGTACTTC.

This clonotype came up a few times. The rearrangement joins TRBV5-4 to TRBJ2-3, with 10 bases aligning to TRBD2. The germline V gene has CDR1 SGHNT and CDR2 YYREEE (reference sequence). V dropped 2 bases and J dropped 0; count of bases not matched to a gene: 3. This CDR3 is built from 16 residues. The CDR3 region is CASSLKRGGSTDTQYF. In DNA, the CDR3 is TGTGCCAGCAGCTTAAAGCGGGGGGGCAGCACAGATACGCAGTATTTT.

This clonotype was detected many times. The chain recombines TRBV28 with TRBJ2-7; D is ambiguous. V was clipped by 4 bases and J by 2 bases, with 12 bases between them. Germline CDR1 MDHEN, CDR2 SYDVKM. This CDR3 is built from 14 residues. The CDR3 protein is CASSSLVIPYEQYF. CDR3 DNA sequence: TGTGCCAGCAGTTCGCTAGTCATCCCCTACGAGCAGTACTTC.

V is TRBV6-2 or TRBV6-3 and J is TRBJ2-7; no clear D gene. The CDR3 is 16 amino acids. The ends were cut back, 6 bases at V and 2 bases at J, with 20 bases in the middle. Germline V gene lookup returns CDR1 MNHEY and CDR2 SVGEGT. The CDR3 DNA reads TGTGCCAGCAGCTACGCGTCCGGGCTAGACGCCTACGAGCAGTACTTC. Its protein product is CASSYASGLDAYEQYF.

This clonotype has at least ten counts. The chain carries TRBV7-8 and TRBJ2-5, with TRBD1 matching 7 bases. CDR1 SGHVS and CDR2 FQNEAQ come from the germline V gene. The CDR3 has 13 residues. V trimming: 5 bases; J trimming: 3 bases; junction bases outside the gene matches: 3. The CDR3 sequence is CASSTDREETQYF. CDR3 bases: TGTGCCAGCAGCACAGACAGGGAAGAGACCCAGTACTTC.

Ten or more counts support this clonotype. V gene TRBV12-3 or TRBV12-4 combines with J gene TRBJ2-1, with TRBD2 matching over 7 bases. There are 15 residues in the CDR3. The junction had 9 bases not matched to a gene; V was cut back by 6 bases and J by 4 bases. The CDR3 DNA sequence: TGTGCCAGCAGCCAAAGCGGGACTGGTTACAATGAGCAGTTCTTC. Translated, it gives CASSQSGTGYNEQFF.

CDR3 sequence reads: CASSPGQPTVDTQYF. The CDR3 nucleotides read TGTGCCAGCAGCCCGGGACAGCCTACCGTGGATACGCAGTATTTT. The rearrangement joins TRBV7-9 to TRBJ2-3; TRBD1 matches at 7 bases. The CDR3 is 15 amino acids. Germline loops: CDR1 SEHNR, CDR2 FQNEAQ (reference sequence). V was pared by 5 bases and J by 6 bases, with 11 bases of the junction left unmatched.

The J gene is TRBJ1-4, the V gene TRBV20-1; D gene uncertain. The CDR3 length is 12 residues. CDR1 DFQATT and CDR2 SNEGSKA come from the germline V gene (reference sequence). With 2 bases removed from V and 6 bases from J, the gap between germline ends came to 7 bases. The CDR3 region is CSARSGDEKLFF. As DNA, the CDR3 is TGCAGTGCTAGATCGGGAGATGAAAAACTGTTTTTT.

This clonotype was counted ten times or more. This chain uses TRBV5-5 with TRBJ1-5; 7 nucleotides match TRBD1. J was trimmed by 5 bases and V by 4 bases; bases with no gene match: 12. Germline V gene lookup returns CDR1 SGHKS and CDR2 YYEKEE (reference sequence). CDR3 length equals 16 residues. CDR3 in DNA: TGTGCCAGCAGCCCGACCTTGACAGGGACAGATCAGCCCCAGCATTTT. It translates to CASSPTLTGTDQPQHF.

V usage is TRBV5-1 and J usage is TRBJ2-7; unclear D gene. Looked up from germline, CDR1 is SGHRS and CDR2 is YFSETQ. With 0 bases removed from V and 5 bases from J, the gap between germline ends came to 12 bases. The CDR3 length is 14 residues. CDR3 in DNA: TGCGCCAGCAGCTTGGAGGCCCTAAGGAACGAGCAGTACTTC. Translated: CASSLEALRNEQYF.

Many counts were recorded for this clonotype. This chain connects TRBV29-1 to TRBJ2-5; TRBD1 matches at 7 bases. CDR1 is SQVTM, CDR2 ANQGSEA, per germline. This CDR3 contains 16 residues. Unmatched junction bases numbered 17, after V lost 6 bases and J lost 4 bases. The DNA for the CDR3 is TGCAGCGTAGATCCCACTAGAGTGACAGGGCTAGAGACCCAGTACTTC. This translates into CSVDPTRVTGLETQYF.

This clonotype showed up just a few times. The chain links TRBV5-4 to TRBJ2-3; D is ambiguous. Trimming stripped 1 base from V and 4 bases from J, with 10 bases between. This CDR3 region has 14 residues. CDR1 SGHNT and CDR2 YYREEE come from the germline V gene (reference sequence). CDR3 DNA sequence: TGTGCCAGCAGCTTGTTGGGTTGGGCAGATACGCAGTATTTT. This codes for CASSLLGWADTQYF.

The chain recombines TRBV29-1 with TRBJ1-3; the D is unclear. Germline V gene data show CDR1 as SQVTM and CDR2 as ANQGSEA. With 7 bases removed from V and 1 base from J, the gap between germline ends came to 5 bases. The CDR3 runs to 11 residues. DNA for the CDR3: TGCAGCGCCACATCTGGAAACACCATATATTTT. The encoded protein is CSATSGNTIYF.

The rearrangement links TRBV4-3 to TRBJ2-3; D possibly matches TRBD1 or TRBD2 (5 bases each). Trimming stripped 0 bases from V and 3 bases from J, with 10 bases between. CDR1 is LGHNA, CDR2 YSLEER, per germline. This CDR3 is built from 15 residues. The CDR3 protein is CASSQDRWGTDTQYF. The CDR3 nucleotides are TGCGCCAGCAGCCAAGACAGGTGGGGGACAGATACGCAGTATTTT.

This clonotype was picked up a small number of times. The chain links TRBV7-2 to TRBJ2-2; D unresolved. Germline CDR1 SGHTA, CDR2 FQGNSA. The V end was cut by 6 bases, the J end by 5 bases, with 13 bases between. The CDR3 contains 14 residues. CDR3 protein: CASSKNAGTGELFF. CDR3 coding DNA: TGTGCCAGCAGTAAAAACGCCGGGACCGGGGAGCTGTTTTTT.